This entry features one TCR beta chain sequence. Its antigen is unidentified. The protocol was immunoSEQ multiplex PCR, while the TCRdb copy is restricted to in-frame clones and leaves out a portion. The sample shows 80,000 or so clones, less than 95% of them seen only once. The data derive from a study of OX40 agonist ivuxolimab in advanced cancers. Whole-study context: In this cohort, patients received ivuxolimab, an agonistic anti-OX40 (CD134) antibody. Every 2 weeks, patients received ivuxolimab intravenously, dosed at 0.01 to 10 mg/kg. Of the participants, around 43% had some prior anti-PD-1, anti-PD-L1 or anti-CTLA-4 therapy, which was allowed. Study conclusions and caveats: More expanded clones were seen, on average, in CD8+ T cells than in CD4+.

The trim removed 7 bases at V and 2 bases at J, leaving 9 bases unmatched. The CDR3 has 16 amino acids. Germline V gene data show CDR1 as LGHNT and CDR2 as FRNRAP. The receptor's source is an adult with an advanced solid tumor such as melanoma, head and neck, liver or kidney cancer. The rearrangement links TRBV12-5 to TRBJ2-7, with 12 bases identical to TRBD1. Sequences were derived from CD4+ or CD8+ T cells sorted from blood, sampled in a trial of the OX40 agonist ivuxolimab. The CDR3 nucleotides read TGTGCTAGTGCCCTGGGACAGGGGGCGGGCACCTACGAGCAGTACTTC. Residues: CASALGQGAGTYEQYF. Based on the CDR3 plus reference TRBV12-5 and TRBJ2-7, the full variable domain is DARVTQTPRHKVTEMGQEVTMRCQPILGHNTVFWYRQTMMQGLELLAYFRNRAPLDDSGMPKDRFSAEMPDATLATLKIQPSEPRDSAVYFCASALGQGAGTYEQYFGPGTRLTVT.